This TCR beta chain was profiled in a study of OX40 agonist ivuxolimab in advanced cancers. Trimming pared 8 bases from V and 3 bases from J, leaving 16 bases between. Germline CDR1 SNHLY, CDR2 FYNNEI. The CDR3 contains 15 residues. Some clones are missing from TCRdb's copy, which holds only in-frame ones; the method was immunoSEQ multiplex PCR. Of 60,000 or so clones detected, about 92% appear once; the ten largest clones hold 20% to 30%. The sample was CD4+ or CD8+ T cells sorted from blood, taken in a trial of the OX40 agonist ivuxolimab. This sequence originates from an adult with an advanced solid tumor such as melanoma, head and neck, liver or kidney cancer. The gene calls are TRBV2 and TRBJ1-4, with unresolved D. CDR3 DNA: TGTGCCAGCGCGTTCTTAACAAACTCTAATGAAAAACTGTTTTTT. Protein product: CASAFLTNSNEKLFF.